The 19 T cell receptor beta chains listed next were all sequenced from one sample in a study of blood T cell repertoires in COVID-19. The repertoire was sequenced with immunoSEQ multiplex PCR; TCRdb's copy has only in-frame clones and lacks some. The sample yields about 140,000 clones, more than 85% seen once. Material: peripheral blood. The receptors shown here come from a man in his fifties or sixties with active or convalescent COVID-19.

The chain recombines TRBV5-1 with TRBJ1-2; a possible D gene is TRBD1 (5 bases). Germline V gene sequence: CDR1 SGHRS, CDR2 YFSETQ. The CDR3 consists of 12 residues. V shed 2 bases and J shed 6 bases, with 8 bases lying between them. In DNA form, the CDR3 reads TGCGCCAGCAGCTTACGCAGGGATGGCTACACCTTC. This gives the protein CASSLRRDGYTF.

This chain connects TRBV10-1 to TRBJ2-1; 7 positions agree with TRBD1. The CDR3 consists of 14 residues. CDR1 is WNHNN, CDR2 SYGVQD, per germline (reference sequence). V shed 9 bases, J shed 5 bases, and the junction held 10 bases outside the gene matches. In nucleotides, the CDR3 is TGCGCCAGGCCCGGACAGGCCGGTGACAATGAGCAGTTCTTC. As protein: CARPGQAGDNEQFF.

This rearrangement joins TRBV28 to TRBJ1-4; perhaps TRBD1 as D (6 bases). V gave up 2 bases and J gave up 7 bases, with 11 bases separating them. Germline assignment: CDR1 MDHEN and CDR2 SYDVKM. This CDR3 has 14 residues. The CDR3 protein is CASSLPGVAEKLFF. DNA of the CDR3: TGTGCCAGCAGTTTACCAGGGGTCGCTGAAAAACTGTTTTTT.

This chain joins TRBV18 and TRBJ2-5; D unresolved. Deletions cut 3 bases from V and 5 bases from J, with 7 bases between. CDR1 and CDR2 from the germline V gene are KGHSH and LQKENI. CDR3 length: 12 residues. CDR3 region: CASSPNSETQYF. The CDR3 region has the DNA TGTGCCAGCTCACCCAACTCGGAGACCCAGTACTTC.

The rearrangement joins TRBV18 to TRBJ1-1, with D possibly TRBD1 on 5 matching bases. Trimming removed 3 bases from V and 1 base from J, with 9 bases in between. The CDR3 totals 14 residues. In germline, CDR1 is KGHSH, CDR2 LQKENI. The CDR3 bases are TGTGCCAGCTCACCGCAGGGTTCGAACACTGAAGCTTTCTTT. Protein sequence: CASSPQGSNTEAFF.

The gene calls are TRBV4-1 and TRBJ1-3; 8 bases are shared with TRBD1. Germline values: CDR1 MGHRA, CDR2 YSYEKL. The CDR3 is 18 amino acids. V lost 0 bases to trimming and J lost 0 bases; unmatched junction nucleotides: 7. This CDR3 reads CASSQDGQGYYSGNTIYF. CDR3 DNA sequence: TGCGCCAGCAGCCAAGATGGACAGGGCTACTACTCTGGAAACACCATATATTTT.

The chain links TRBV4-1 to TRBJ2-7; D may be TRBD2 (6 bases). The V end lost 4 bases, the J end lost 7 bases, and 20 bases lay between the germline ends. CDR3 size: 15 residues. The germline gives CDR1 MGHRA, CDR2 YSYEKL. CDR3 sequence (DNA): TGCGCCAGCAGCCTTCCCAGTAGCGGCCCCAGGGAGCAGTACTTC. This translates into CASSLPSSGPREQYF.

This chain links TRBV27 with TRBJ2-7, with no clear D. The CDR3 is 13 residues long. CDR1 and CDR2 from the germline V gene are MNHEY and SMNVEV (reference sequence). The V end lost 6 bases, the J end lost 9 bases, and 18 bases lay between the germline ends. The CDR3 DNA reads TGTGCCAGCAGCATGTATCCCCAGGCACTGCAGTACTTC. This sequence encodes CASSMYPQALQYF.

The V gene is TRBV2, the J gene TRBJ1-2, with D maybe TRBD1 (5 bases). Trimming stripped 7 bases from V and 0 bases from J, with 12 bases between. This CDR3 is 14 amino acids long. The germline CDR1 and CDR2 sequences are SNHLY and FYNNEI. The CDR3 DNA is TGTGCCAGCAAAGGGACTGATGCTAACTATGGCTACACCTTC. Protein product: CASKGTDANYGYTF.

The chain links TRBV7-2 to TRBJ2-1; D possibly corresponds to TRBD1 (6 bases). Trimming shortened V by 2 bases and J by 6 bases, and 14 bases separated the two germline ends. The CDR3 loop spans 15 amino acids. Germline V gene sequence: CDR1 SGHTA, CDR2 FQGNSA. This CDR3 is CASSLSSQGLNEQFF. DNA of the CDR3: TGTGCCAGCAGCTTAAGTTCGCAGGGGCTCAATGAGCAGTTCTTC. The full variable domain, with the rest looked up from reference TRBV7-2 and TRBJ2-1, is GAGVSQSPSNKVTEKGKDVELRCDPISGHTALYWYRQSLGQGLEFLIYFQGNSAPDKSGLPSDRFSAERTGGSVSTLTIQRTQQEDSAVYLCASSLSSQGLNEQFFGPGTRLTVL.

This chain uses TRBV7-9 with TRBJ2-2; perhaps TRBD2 as D (5 bases). Germline V gene lookup returns CDR1 SEHNR and CDR2 FQNEAQ (reference sequence). The CDR3 runs 15 residues. V was shortened by 3 bases and J by 6 bases, with 14 bases between the two germline ends. CDR3 sequence reads: CASSFSRSGAGELFF. The DNA of the CDR3 is TGTGCCAGCAGCTTTTCACGCAGCGGCGCCGGGGAGCTGTTTTTT.

This clone has a handful of counts. This chain joins TRBV6-2 or TRBV6-3 and TRBJ2-7; D is unresolved. The germline V and J ends were trimmed by 0 bases and 4 bases, with 4 bases remaining between them. CDR3 length equals 12 residues. Germline loops: CDR1 MNHEY, CDR2 SVGEGT. The CDR3 DNA follows: TGTGCCAGCAGTTACTCGAGATACGAGCAGTACTTC. Its translation is CASSYSRYEQYF.

This clone was recorded only once. The J gene is TRBJ1-1, the V gene TRBV9; TRBD1 is a possible D gene (5 bases). CDR1 and CDR2 from the germline V gene are SGDLS and YYNGEE. CDR3 length: 15 residues. Between the trimmed V and J ends, which lost 0 bases and 3 bases, there was a span of 12 bases. CDR3 in amino acids: CASSVVLGGDTEAFF. CDR3 DNA: TGTGCCAGCAGCGTAGTTCTTGGGGGGGACACTGAAGCTTTCTTT.

The chain is built from TRBV6-4 and TRBJ1-1; no firm D call. Trimming removed 6 bases at V and 2 bases at J, with 10 bases between. The CDR3 is made up of 13 amino acids. Germline CDR1 is MRHNA and CDR2 is SNTAGT. The CDR3 coding sequence is TGTGCCAGCAGGAGGCAGATCAACACTGAAGCTTTCTTT. Protein product: CASRRQINTEAFF.

V usage is TRBV6-5 and J usage is TRBJ2-7; the match to TRBD1 covers 11 bases. Germline CDR1 and CDR2: MNHEY and SVGAGI. This CDR3 spans 15 amino acids. The J segment lost 4 bases and the V segment lost 11 bases, leaving 13 bases of the junction unmatched. CDR3 coding DNA: TGTGCCTGTTCTAGATCCGGGACAGGGGGATACGAGCAGTACTTC. Translating gives CACSRSGTGGYEQYF.

The chain employs TRBV3-1 (or the pseudogene TRBV3-2) and TRBJ1-6; D remains unclear. CDR3 length equals 14 residues. The ends were cut back, 4 bases at V and 7 bases at J, with 11 bases in the middle. CDR1 is LGHDT, CDR2 YNNKEL, per germline (reference sequence). Written as DNA, the CDR3 is TGTGCCAGCAGCCTACGGACGGGGAATTCACCCCTCCACTTT. This gives the protein CASSLRTGNSPLHF.

The chain links TRBV30 to TRBJ1-2; TRBD1 matches 7 bases. Germline V gives CDR1 GTSNPN, CDR2 SVGIG (reference sequence). The CDR3 covers 14 residues. The ends lost 4 bases at V and 4 bases at J; junction bases unmatched: 9. The CDR3 DNA reads TGTGCCTGGAATCAAAGGGGACAGATCTATGGCTACACCTTC. Its translation: CAWNQRGQIYGYTF. Full variable domain (remainder filled in from reference TRBV30 and TRBJ1-2): SQTIHQWPATLVQPVGSPLSLECTVEGTSNPNLYWYRQAAGRGLQLLFYSVGIGQISSEVPQNLSASRPQDRQFILSSKKLLLSDSGFYLCAWNQRGQIYGYTFGSGTRLTVV.

The rearrangement links TRBV5-1 to TRBJ2-5; D gene unclear. Germline CDR1 is SGHRS and CDR2 is YFSETQ. With 5 bases removed from V and 5 bases from J, the gap between germline ends came to 13 bases. CDR3 length: 13 residues. CDR3 amino acids: CASRVGGGETQYF. For the CDR3, the DNA is TGCGCCAGCAGGGTTGGTGGCGGCGAGACCCAGTACTTC. The full variable domain, its missing parts supplied by reference TRBV5-1 and TRBJ2-5, is KAGVTQTPRYLIKTRGQQVTLSCSPISGHRSVSWYQQTPGQGLQFLFEYFSETQRNKGNFPGRFSGRQFSNSRSEMNVSTLELGDSALYLCASRVGGGETQYFGPGTRLLVL.

This chain connects TRBV18 to TRBJ1-2, with 7 bases fitting TRBD1. The CDR3 sequence is 15 residues long. Germline CDR1 and CDR2: KGHSH and LQKENI. J was trimmed by 4 bases and V by 6 bases; bases with no gene match: 11. This CDR3 is CASSLGAGGIYGYTF. CDR3 DNA: TGTGCCAGCTCCCTTGGGGCAGGGGGAATCTATGGCTACACCTTC.